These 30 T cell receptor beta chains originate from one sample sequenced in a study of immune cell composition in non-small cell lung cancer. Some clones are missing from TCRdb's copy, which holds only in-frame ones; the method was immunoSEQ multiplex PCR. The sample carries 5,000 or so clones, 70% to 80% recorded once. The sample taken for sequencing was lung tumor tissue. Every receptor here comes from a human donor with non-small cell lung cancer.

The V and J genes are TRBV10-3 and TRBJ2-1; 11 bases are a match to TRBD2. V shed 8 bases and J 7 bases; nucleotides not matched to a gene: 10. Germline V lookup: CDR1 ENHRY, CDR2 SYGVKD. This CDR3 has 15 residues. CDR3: CAIRLSGGAGNEQFF. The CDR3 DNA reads TGTGCCATCCGTCTTAGCGGGGGGGCCGGGAATGAGCAGTTCTTC.

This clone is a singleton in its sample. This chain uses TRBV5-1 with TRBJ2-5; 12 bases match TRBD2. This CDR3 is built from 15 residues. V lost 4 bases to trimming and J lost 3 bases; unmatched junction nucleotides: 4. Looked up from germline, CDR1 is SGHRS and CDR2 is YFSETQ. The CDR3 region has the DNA TGCGCCAGCAGCGCGGGACTAGCGGGCGAAGAGACCCAGTACTTC. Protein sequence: CASSAGLAGEETQYF.

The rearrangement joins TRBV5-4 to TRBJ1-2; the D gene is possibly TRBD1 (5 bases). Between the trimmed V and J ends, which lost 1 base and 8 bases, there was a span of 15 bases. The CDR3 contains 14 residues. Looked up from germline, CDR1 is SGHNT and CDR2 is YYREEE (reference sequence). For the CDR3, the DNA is TGTGCCAGCAGCTTGAGGACAATAACTACGGGCTACACCTTC. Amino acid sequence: CASSLRTITTGYTF.

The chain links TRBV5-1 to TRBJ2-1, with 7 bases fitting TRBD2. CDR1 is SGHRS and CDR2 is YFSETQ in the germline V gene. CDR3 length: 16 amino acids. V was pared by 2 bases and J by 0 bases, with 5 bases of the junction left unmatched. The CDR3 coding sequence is TGCGCCAGCAGCTTCTTAGCGGGTGACTCCTACAATGAGCAGTTCTTC. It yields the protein CASSFLAGDSYNEQFF.

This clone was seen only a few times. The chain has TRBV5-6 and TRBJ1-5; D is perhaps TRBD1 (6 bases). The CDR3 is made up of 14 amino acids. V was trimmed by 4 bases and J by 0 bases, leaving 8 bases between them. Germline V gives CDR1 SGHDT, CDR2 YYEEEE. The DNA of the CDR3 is TGTGCCAGCAGCGGACAGAATAGCAATCAGCCCCAGCATTTT. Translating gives CASSGQNSNQPQHF.

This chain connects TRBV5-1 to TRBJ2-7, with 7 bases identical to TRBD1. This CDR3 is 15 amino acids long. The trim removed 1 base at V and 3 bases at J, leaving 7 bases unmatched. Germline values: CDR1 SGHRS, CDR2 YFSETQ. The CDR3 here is CASSLSWTGLYEQYF. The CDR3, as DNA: TGCGCCAGCAGCTTGAGCTGGACAGGCCTCTACGAGCAGTACTTC.

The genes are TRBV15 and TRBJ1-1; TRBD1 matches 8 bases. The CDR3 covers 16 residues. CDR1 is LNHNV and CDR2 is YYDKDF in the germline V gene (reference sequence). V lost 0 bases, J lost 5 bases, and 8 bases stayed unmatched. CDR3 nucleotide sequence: TGTGCCACCAGCAGAGATCGGACAGGGACTCTGACTGAAGCTTTCTTT. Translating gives CATSRDRTGTLTEAFF.

The CDR3: CASRGDRGNSYEQYF. The DNA of the CDR3 is TGTGCCAGCAGGGGGGACAGGGGGAACTCCTACGAGCAGTACTTC. The chain couples TRBV6-1 to TRBJ2-7; 11 bases are shared with TRBD1. This CDR3 region has 15 residues. J was trimmed by 0 bases and V by 6 bases; bases with no gene match: 4. Germline V lookup: CDR1 MNHNS, CDR2 SASEGT.

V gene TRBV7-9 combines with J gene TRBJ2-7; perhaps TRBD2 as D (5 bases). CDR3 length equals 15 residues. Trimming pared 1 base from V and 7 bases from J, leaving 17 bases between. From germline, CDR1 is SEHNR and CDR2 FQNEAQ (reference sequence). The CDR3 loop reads CASSLELLHGGEQYF. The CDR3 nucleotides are TGTGCCAGCAGCTTAGAACTTCTACACGGCGGGGAGCAGTACTTC.

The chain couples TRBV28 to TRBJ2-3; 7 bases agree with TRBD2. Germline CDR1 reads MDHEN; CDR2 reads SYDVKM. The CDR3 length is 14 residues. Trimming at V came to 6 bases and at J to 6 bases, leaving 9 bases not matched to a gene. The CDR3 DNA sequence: TGTGCCAGCAGCCGAACTAGCGTCAGGGATACGCAGTATTTT. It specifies CASSRTSVRDTQYF. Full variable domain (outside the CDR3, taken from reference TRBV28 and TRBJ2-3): DVKVTQSSRYLVKRTGEKVFLECVQDMDHENMFWYRQDPGLGLRLIYFSYDVKMKEKGDIPEGYSVSREKKERFSLILESASTNQTSMYLCASSRTSVRDTQYFGPGTRLTVL.

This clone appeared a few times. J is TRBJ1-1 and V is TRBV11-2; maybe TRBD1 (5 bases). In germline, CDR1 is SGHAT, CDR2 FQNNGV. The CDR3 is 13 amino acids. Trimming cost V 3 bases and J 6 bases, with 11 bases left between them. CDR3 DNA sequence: TGTGCCAGCAGCTTTGGGGGAGGGTCTGAAGCTTTCTTT. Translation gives CASSFGGGSEAFF.

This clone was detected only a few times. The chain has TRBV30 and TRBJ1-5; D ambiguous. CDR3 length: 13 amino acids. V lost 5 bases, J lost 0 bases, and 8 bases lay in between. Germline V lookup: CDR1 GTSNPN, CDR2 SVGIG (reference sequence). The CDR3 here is CAWGPNSNQPQHF. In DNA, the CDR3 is TGTGCCTGGGGCCCGAATAGCAATCAGCCCCAGCATTTT.

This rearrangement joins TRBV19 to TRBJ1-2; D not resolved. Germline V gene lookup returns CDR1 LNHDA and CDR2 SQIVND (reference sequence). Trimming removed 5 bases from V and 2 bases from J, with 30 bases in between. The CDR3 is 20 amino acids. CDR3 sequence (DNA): TGTGCCAGTAGTGGTTGGCAGAGTCCTAGCAAAACTCCTAGCAACTATGGCTACACCTTC. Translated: CASSGWQSPSKTPSNYGYTF.

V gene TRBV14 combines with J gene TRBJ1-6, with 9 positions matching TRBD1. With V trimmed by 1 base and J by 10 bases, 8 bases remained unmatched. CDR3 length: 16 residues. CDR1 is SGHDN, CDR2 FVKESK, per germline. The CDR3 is CASSQGATGGRSPLHF. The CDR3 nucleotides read TGTGCCAGCAGCCAAGGTGCGACAGGGGGGCGATCACCCCTCCACTTT.

CDR3 DNA sequence: TGTGCCAGCAGCCTAGGACAGGGGAGCACTGAAGCTTTCTTT. It yields the protein CASSLGQGSTEAFF. The chain couples TRBV7-9 to TRBJ1-1, with 9 bases matching TRBD1. V shed 5 bases, J shed 4 bases, and the junction held 5 bases outside the gene matches. Germline-derived CDR1 and CDR2 are SEHNR and FQNEAQ (reference sequence). The CDR3 is 14 residues long. Variable domain in full (rest from reference TRBV7-9 and TRBJ1-1): DTGVSQNPRHKITKRGQNVTFRCDPISEHNRLYWYRQTLGQGPEFLTYFQNEAQLEKSRLLSDRFSAERPKGSFSTLEIQRTEQGDSAMYLCASSLGQGSTEAFFGQGTRLTVV.

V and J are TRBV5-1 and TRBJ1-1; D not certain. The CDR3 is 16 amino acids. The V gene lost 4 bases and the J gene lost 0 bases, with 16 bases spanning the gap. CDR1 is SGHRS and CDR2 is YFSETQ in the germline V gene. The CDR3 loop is CASSEKPSGMNTEAFF. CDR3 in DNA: TGCGCCAGCAGCGAGAAACCCTCAGGCATGAACACTGAAGCTTTCTTT.

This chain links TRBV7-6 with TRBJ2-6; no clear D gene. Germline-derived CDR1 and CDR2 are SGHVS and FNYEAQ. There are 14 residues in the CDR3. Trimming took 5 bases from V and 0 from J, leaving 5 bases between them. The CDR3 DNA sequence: TGTGCCAGCAGCCCCAGCTCTGGGGCCAACGTCCTGACTTTC. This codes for CASSPSSGANVLTF.

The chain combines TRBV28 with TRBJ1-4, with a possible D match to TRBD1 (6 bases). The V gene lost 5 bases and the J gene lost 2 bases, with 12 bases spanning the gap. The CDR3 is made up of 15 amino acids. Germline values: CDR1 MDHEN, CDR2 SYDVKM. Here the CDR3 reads CASSPPGGTNEKLFF. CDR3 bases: TGTGCCAGCAGTCCCCCGGGGGGCACTAATGAAAAACTGTTTTTT. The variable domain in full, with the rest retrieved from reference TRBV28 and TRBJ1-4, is DVKVTQSSRYLVKRTGEKVFLECVQDMDHENMFWYRQDPGLGLRLIYFSYDVKMKEKGDIPEGYSVSREKKERFSLILESASTNQTSMYLCASSPPGGTNEKLFFGSGTQLSVL.

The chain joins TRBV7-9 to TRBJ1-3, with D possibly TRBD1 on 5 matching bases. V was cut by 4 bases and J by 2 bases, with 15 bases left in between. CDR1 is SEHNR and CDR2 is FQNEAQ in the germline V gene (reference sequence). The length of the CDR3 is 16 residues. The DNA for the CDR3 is TGTGCCAGCAGCTCCTCTGGACAAGCTCCTGGAAACACCATATATTTT. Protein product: CASSSSGQAPGNTIYF.

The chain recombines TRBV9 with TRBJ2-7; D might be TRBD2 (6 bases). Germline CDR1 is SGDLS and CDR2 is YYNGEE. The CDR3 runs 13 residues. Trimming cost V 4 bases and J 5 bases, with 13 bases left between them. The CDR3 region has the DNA TGTGCCAGCAGCTTAAACGAGCGGGACGAGCAGTACTTC. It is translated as CASSLNERDEQYF.

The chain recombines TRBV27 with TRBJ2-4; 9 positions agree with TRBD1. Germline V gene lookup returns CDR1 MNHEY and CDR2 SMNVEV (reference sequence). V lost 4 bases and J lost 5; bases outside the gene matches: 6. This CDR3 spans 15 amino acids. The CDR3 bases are TGTGCCAGCAGTTACGGCCGGGACAGGGAAAACATTCAGTACTTC. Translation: CASSYGRDRENIQYF.

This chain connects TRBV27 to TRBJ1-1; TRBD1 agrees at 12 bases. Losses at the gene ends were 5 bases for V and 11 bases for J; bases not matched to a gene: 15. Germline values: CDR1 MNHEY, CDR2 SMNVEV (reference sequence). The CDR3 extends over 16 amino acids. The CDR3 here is CASSPDPGQGASWAFF. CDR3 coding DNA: TGTGCCAGCAGTCCGGATCCGGGACAGGGGGCGTCTTGGGCTTTCTTT.

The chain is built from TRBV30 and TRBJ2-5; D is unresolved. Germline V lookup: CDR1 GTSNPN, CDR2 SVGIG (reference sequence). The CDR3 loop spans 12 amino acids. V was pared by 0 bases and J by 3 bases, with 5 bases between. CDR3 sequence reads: CAWSVREETQYF. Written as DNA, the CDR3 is TGTGCCTGGAGTGTACGAGAAGAGACCCAGTACTTC.

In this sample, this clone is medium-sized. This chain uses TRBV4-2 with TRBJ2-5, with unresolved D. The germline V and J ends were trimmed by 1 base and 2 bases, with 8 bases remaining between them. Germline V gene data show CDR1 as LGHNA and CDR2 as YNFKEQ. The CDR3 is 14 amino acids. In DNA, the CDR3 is TGTGCCAGCAGCCAAGGGGCATTTCAAGAGACCCAGTACTTC. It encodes CASSQGAFQETQYF.

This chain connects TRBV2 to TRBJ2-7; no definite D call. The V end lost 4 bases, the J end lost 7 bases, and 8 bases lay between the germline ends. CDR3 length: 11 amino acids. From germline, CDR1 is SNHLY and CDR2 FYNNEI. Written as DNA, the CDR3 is TGTGCCAGCAGTGCGCGCTTTGAGCAGTACTTC. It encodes CASSARFEQYF.

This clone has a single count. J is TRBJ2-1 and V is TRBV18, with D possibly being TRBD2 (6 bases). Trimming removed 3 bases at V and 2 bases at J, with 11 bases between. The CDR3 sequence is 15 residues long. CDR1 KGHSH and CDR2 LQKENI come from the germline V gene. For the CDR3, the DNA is TGTGCCAGCTCACCGGGACTTCCTGCCTACAATGAGCAGTTCTTC. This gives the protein CASSPGLPAYNEQFF.

The CDR3 is CASSAQGFDQPQHF. The CDR3 nucleotides read TGCGCCAGCAGTGCCCAGGGATTCGATCAGCCCCAGCATTTT. The chain combines TRBV10-2 with TRBJ1-5, with a weak D call TRBD1 (5 bases). Trimming took 4 bases from V and 5 from J, leaving 12 bases between them. The CDR3 consists of 14 residues. Germline CDR1 WSHSY, CDR2 SAAADI.

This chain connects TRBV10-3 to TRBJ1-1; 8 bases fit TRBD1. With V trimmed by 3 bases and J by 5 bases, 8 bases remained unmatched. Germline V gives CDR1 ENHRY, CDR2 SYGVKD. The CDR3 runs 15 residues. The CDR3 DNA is TGTGCCATCAGTGAACCCGGGACAGGAGTTACTGAAGCTTTCTTT. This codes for CAISEPGTGVTEAFF.

The CDR3 coding sequence is TGCGCCAGCAGGCCGGAAGTTAAGGGGCTCCAAGAGACCCAGTACTTC. Encoded protein: CASRPEVKGLQETQYF. The chain has TRBV5-1 and TRBJ2-5; TRBD1 is a possible D gene (5 bases). Germline V gives CDR1 SGHRS, CDR2 YFSETQ. Trimming took off 5 bases at V and 1 base at J, with 18 bases between the two ends. This CDR3 has 16 amino acids.

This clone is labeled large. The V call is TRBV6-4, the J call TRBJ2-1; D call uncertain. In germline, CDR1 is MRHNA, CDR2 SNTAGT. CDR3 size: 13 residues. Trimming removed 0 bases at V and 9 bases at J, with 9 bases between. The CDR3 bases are TGTGCCAGCAGTGACTCGGCGCCGGGTGAGCAGTTCTTC. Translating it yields CASSDSAPGEQFF.